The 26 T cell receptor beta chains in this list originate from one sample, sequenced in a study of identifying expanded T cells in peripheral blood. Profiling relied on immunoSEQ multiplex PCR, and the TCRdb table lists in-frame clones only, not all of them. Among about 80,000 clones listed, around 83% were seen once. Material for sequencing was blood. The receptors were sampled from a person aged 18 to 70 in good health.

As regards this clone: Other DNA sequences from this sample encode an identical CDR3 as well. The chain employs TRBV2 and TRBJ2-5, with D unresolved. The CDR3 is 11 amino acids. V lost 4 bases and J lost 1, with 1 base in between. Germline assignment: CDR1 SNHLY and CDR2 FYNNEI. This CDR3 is CASSVQETQYF. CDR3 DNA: TGTGCCAGCAGTGTCCAAGAGACCCAGTACTTC.

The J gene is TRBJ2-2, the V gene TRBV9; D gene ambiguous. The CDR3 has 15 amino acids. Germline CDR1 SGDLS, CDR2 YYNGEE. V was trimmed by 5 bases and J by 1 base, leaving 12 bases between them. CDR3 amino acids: CASSTRQLNTGELFF. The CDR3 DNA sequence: TGTGCCAGCAGTACCAGGCAGCTGAACACCGGGGAGCTGTTTTTT.

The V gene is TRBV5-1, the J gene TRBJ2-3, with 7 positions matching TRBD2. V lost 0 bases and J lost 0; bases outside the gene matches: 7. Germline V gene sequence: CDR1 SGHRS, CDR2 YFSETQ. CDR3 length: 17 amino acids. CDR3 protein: CASSLGSGATSTDTQYF. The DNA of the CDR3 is TGCGCCAGCAGCTTGGGGAGCGGGGCCACTAGCACAGATACGCAGTATTTT.

The CDR3, as DNA: TGCAGCGTTGAGGTGGACAGGACCTACGAGCAGTACTTC. It translates to CSVEVDRTYEQYF. The rearrangement uses TRBV29-1 and TRBJ2-7, with 7 positions matching TRBD1. The CDR3 consists of 13 residues. CDR1 is SQVTM, CDR2 ANQGSEA, per germline. Trimming cost V 3 bases and J 2 bases; bases outside gene matches: 4.

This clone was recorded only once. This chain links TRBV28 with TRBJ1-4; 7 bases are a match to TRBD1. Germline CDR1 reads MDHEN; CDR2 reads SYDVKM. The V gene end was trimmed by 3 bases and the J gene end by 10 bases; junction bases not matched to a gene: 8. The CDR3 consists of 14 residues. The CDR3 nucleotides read TGTGCCAGCAGTTTGAATCCCCAGGGGGGAAAACTGTTTTTT. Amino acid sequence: CASSLNPQGGKLFF.

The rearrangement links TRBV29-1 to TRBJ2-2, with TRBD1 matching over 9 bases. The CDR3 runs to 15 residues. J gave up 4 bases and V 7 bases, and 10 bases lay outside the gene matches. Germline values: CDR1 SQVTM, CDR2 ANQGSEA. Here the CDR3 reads CSAGTGNLGTGELFF. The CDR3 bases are TGCAGCGCCGGGACAGGGAATCTCGGCACCGGGGAGCTGTTTTTT.

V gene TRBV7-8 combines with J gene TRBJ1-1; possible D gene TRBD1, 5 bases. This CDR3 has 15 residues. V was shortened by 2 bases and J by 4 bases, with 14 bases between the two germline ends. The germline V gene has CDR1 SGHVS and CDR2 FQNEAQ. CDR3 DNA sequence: TGTGCCAGCAGCTTACAGGGTCCTTTAGCCACTGAAGCTTTCTTT. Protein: CASSLQGPLATEAFF.

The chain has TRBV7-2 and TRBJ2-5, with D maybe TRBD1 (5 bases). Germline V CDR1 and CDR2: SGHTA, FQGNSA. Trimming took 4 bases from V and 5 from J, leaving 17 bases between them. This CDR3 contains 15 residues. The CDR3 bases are TGTGCCAGCAGCTCCGACTCGCGCCCAGGGGAGACCCAGTACTTC. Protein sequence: CASSSDSRPGETQYF.

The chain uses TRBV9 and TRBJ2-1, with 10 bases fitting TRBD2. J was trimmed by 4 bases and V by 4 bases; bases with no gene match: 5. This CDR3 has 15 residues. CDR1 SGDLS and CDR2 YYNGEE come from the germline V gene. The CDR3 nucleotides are TGTGCCAGCAGCCTAGGGACTAGCGAATACAATGAGCAGTTCTTC. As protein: CASSLGTSEYNEQFF. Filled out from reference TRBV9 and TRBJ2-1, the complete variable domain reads DSGVTQTPKHLITATGQRVTLRCSPRSGDLSVYWYQQSLDQGLQFLIQYYNGEERAKGNILERFSAQQFPDLHSELNLSSLELGDSALYFCASSLGTSEYNEQFFGPGTRLTVL.

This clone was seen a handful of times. The CDR3 is CASSLSRILGQKNTGELFF. CDR3 DNA sequence: TGTGCCAGCAGCTTATCCAGAATCTTGGGACAGAAGAACACCGGGGAGCTGTTTTTT. The gene calls are TRBV7-8 and TRBJ2-2, with 7 bases matching TRBD1. Germline lookup yields CDR1 SGHVS and CDR2 FQNEAQ. Trimming took 2 bases from V and 1 from J; bases not matched to a gene: 13. This CDR3 region has 19 residues. Using reference TRBV7-8 and TRBJ2-2 for the parts outside the CDR3, the full variable domain is GAGVSQSPRYKVAKRGQDVALRCDPISGHVSLFWYQQALGQGPEFLTYFQNEAQLDKSGLPSDRFFAERPEGSVSTLKIQRTQQEDSAVYLCASSLSRILGQKNTGELFFGEGSRLTVL.

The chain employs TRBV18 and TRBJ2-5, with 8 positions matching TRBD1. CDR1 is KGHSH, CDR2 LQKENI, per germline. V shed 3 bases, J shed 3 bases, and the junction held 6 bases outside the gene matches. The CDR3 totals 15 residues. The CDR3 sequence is CASSPDRARKETQYF. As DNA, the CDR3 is TGTGCCAGCTCACCGGACAGGGCGCGGAAAGAGACCCAGTACTTC.

The CDR3 is CASSSINRLAGDSSTDTQYF. CDR3 coding DNA: TGTGCCAGCAGCTCCATAAACCGACTAGCGGGAGATTCTAGCACAGATACGCAGTATTTT. This chain links TRBV13 with TRBJ2-3; 12 bases fit TRBD2. Germline V CDR1 and CDR2: PRHDT, FYEKMQ (reference sequence). V gave up 4 bases and J gave up 0 bases; unmatched junction bases: 14. CDR3 size: 20 residues.

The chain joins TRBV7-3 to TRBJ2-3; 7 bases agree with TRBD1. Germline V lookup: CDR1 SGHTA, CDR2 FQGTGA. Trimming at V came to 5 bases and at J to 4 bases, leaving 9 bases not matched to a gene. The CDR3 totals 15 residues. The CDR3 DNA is TGTGCCAGCAGCGGACAGGCCCGAGGGGCAGATACGCAGTATTTT. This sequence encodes CASSGQARGADTQYF. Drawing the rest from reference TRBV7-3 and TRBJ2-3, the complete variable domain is GAGVSQTPSNKVTEKGKYVELRCDPISGHTALYWYRQSLGQGPEFLIYFQGTGAADDSGLPNDRFFAVRPEGSVSTLKIQRTERGDSAVYLCASSGQARGADTQYFGPGTRLTVL.

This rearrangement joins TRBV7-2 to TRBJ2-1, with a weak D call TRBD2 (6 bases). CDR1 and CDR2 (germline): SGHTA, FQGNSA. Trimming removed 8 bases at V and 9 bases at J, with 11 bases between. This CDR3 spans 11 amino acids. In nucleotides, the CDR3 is TGTGCCAGCCGGAGGGGTGGTGAGCAGTTCTTC. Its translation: CASRRGGEQFF.

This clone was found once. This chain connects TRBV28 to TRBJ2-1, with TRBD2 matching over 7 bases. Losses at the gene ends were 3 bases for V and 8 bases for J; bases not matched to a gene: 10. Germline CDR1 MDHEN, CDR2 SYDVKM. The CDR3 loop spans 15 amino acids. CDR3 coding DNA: TGTGCCAGCAGTTTGGGCGGGAGTCGTGGCCATGAGCAGTTCTTC. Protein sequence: CASSLGGSRGHEQFF.

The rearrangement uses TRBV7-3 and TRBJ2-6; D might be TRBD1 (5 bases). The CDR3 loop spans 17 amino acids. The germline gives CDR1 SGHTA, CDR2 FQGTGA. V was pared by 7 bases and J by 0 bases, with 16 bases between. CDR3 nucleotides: TGTGCCAGCACCAAAACAGGTGCCAACTCTGGGGCCAACGTCCTGACTTTC. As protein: CASTKTGANSGANVLTF.

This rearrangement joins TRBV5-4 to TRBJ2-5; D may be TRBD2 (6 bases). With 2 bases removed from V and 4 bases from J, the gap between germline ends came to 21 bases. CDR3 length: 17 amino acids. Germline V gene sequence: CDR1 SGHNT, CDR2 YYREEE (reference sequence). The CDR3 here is CASSFGVRRAVTETQYF. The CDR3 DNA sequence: TGTGCCAGCAGCTTTGGAGTAAGGAGGGCTGTCACAGAGACCCAGTACTTC.

CDR3 sequence: CASSLVGQGYEQYF. CDR3 nucleotide sequence: TGCGCCAGCAGCTTGGTTGGACAGGGCTACGAGCAGTACTTC. The J gene is TRBJ2-7, the V gene TRBV5-1, with 8 bases lining up with TRBD1. This CDR3 is 14 amino acids long. The germline V gene encodes CDR1 SGHRS and CDR2 YFSETQ. V was clipped by 0 bases and J by 3 bases; unmatched bases: 2.

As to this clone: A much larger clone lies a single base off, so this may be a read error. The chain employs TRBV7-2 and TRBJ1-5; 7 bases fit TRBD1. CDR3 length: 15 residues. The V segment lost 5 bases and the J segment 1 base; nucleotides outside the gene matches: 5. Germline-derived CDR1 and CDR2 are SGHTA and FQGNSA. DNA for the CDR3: TGTGCCAGCAGCCAACAGGGGTCGAGCAATCAGCCCCAGCATTTT. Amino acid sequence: CASSQQGSSNQPQHF.

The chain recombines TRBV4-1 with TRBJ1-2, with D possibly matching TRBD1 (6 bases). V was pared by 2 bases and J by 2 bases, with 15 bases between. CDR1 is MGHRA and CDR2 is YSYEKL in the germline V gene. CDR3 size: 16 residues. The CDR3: CASSQPSGGANYGYTF. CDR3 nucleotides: TGCGCCAGCAGCCAACCAAGCGGGGGGGCGAACTATGGCTACACCTTC.

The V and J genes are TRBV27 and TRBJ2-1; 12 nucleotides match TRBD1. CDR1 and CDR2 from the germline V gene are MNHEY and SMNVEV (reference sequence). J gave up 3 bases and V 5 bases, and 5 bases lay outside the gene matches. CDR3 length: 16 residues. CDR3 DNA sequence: TGTGCCAGCAGTCTAGGGACAGGGGGCGTCTACAATGAGCAGTTCTTC. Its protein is CASSLGTGGVYNEQFF.

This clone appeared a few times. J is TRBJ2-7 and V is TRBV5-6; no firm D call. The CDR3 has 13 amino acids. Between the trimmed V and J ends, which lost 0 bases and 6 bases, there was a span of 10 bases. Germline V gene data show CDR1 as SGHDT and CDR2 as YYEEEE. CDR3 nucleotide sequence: TGTGCCAGCAGCTTGGCCGGCAGTCCCGAGCAGTACTTC. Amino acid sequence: CASSLAGSPEQYF.

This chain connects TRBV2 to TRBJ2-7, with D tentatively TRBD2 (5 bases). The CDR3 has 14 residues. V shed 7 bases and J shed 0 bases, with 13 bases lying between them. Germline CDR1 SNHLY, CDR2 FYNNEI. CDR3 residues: CASNQDSSSYEQYF. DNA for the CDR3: TGTGCCAGCAATCAGGACTCTAGCTCCTACGAGCAGTACTTC.

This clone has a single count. The CDR3 loop is CASSRQVTNGYTF. The CDR3 coding sequence is TGTGCCAGCAGTAGACAGGTCACAAATGGCTACACCTTC. The V gene is TRBV5-6, the J gene TRBJ1-2, with D possibly TRBD1 on 6 matching bases. In germline, CDR1 is SGHDT, CDR2 YYEEEE. The V end was cut by 5 bases, the J end by 6 bases, with 14 bases between. CDR3 length equals 13 residues.

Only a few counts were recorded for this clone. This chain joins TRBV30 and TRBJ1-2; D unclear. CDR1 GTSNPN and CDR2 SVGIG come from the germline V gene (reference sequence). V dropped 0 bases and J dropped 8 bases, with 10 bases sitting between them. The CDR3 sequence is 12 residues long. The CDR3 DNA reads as TGTGCCTGGAGTGTATTTCGACAAGGCTACACCTTC. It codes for CAWSVFRQGYTF.

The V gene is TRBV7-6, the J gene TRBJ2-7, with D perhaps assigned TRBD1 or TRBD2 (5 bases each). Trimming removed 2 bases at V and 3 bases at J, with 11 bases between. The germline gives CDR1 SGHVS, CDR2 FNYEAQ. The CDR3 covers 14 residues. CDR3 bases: TGTGCCAGCAGCTTACCCGGGACGGGCTACGAGCAGTACTTC. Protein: CASSLPGTGYEQYF.